This TCR beta chain was obtained from a study of CD8+CD57+ T cells in acquired aplastic anemia. Study information: Sorted CD4+ and CD8+ cells yielded DNA averaging around 3 ug. Study observations and caveats: It was found that under 30 CD8+ CDR3 sequences were shared between patients and controls.

Genomic DNA templated the TCR beta VDJ and CDR3 profiling. One entry per CDR3 protein, called by TCRdb with MiXCR from the reads. This sample has approximately 190,000 distinct CDR3 sequences, with nearly 50% found just once. CDR3 size: 15 residues. V lost 7 bases and J lost 2, with 17 bases in between. Germline V gene lookup returns CDR1 SQVTM and CDR2 ANQGSEA. Only patients with CD8+CD57+ cell expansion on flow cytometry were chosen for sequencing. Comments on this clonotype: The antigen is unknown.

The source is a human donor with aplastic anemia. The chain has TRBV29-1 and TRBJ2-2; D possibly corresponds to TRBD1 (5 bases). The sequencing sample was made of sorted CD4+, CD8+, or CD8+CD57+ T cells (not recorded which) from PBMCs. DNA of the CDR3: TGCAGCGCCAAAGGGGTAGAGTTAAACACCGGGGAGCTGTTTTTT. Translation: CSAKGVELNTGELFF.